There are many counts of the clone carrying this TCR beta chain. As yet, its antigen is unknown. The CDR3 is made up of 14 amino acids. Germline V CDR1 and CDR2: SQVTM, ANQGSEA. The ends lost 3 bases at V and 3 bases at J; junction bases unmatched: 4. This entry belongs to a study of CD8 T cells in ankylosing spondylitis. Whole-study findings and limits: Disease-linked clones were reportedly significantly enriched in matched ankylosing spondylitis synovial fluid. What seemed typical of ankylosing spondylitis blood was a TCR beta motif built from roughly eight highly homologous variants.

MiXCR was run by TCRdb on the 5' RACE reads, yielding one entry per CDR3 protein. The sample yields 500,000 to 650,000 distinct CDR3 sequences, approximately 5% seen once. Sequenced material: blood, either unsorted or a sorted T cell fraction (not recorded which). The receptor was derived from a male donor with ankylosing spondylitis. The rearrangement joins TRBV29-1 to TRBJ2-1, with 8 bases matching TRBD2. The DNA for the CDR3 is TGCAGCGTTGACACTAGCGGAGACTACAATGAGCAGTTCTTC. This translates into CSVDTSGDYNEQFF.